In its sample, the clone carrying this TCR beta chain was seen a few times. The target antigen is unknown. This sample is drawn from a study of T-cell memory formation after mild COVID-19. Overall study findings and caveats: Several responding clones turned up in pre-infection memory, indicating that cross-reactive memory may have taken part. Whether day 37 second-wave clones are SARS-CoV-2-specific was not confirmed. Clones shrinking from day 15 to 85 showed even CD4/CD8 mixes; later expanders tilted CD4+. Shrinking CD4+ clones were chiefly CM and EM; CD8+ ones were chiefly EMRA.

TCRdb itself ran the 5' RACE reads through MiXCR, one entry per CDR3 protein. Among roughly 340,000 distinct CDR3 sequences, 20% to 25% were seen once, and the ten largest hold roughly a fifth. The CDR3 runs 13 residues. Germline CDR1 and CDR2: SGHDT and YYEEEE. With 0 bases removed from V and 3 bases from J, the gap between germline ends came to 7 bases. The origin of this receptor is a man younger than 35 who had mild COVID-19 (a few samples of this study predate the infection). Cell type and time point are not known. The chain couples TRBV5-6 to TRBJ2-7; no clear D. The specimen sequenced was PBMCs or a T cell subset sorted from them (not recorded which). CDR3 in amino acids: CASSLVNNYEQYV. The DNA of the CDR3 is TGTGCCAGCAGCTTGGTTAACAACTACGAGCAGTACGTC.